This passage covers 23 T cell receptor beta chains from one sample sequenced in a study of CD8+CD57+ T cells in acquired aplastic anemia. For CDR3 and TCR beta VDJ profiling, genomic DNA was the template used. TCRdb analysed the reads with MiXCR anew, one entry per CDR3 protein. This table holds some 190,000 distinct CDR3 sequences, about half found once. Specimen: sorted CD4+, CD8+, or CD8+CD57+ T cells (not recorded which) from PBMCs. Receptor source: a human donor in good health, serving as a control.

About this clonotype itself: At one end the junction does not follow the germline gene, possibly because of a read error. This sequence joins TRBV20-1 and TRBJ2-5; 9 bases fit TRBD1. This CDR3 has 16 residues. Per germline, CDR1 DFQATT and CDR2 SNEGSKA (reference sequence). The CDR3 coding sequence is TGCAGTGCTGGAGCCCGATCGGGGACAGGGAGGGAGACCCGGTACTTC. This codes for CSAGARSGTGRETRYF.

The chain is built from TRBV7-9 and TRBJ2-7; no firm D call. There are 14 residues in the CDR3. The V gene lost 3 bases and the J gene lost 3 bases, with 12 bases spanning the gap. CDR1 SEHNR and CDR2 FQNEAQ come from the germline V gene (reference sequence). The CDR3 protein is CASSLPPRHYEQYF. The CDR3 DNA follows: TGTGCCAGCAGCTTGCCTCCCAGACACTACGAGCAGTACTTC.

V and J are TRBV20-1 and TRBJ2-7, with TRBD1 matching 10 bases. The CDR3 is 14 amino acids. With 6 bases clipped from V and 7 bases from J, the junction kept 12 bases outside the gene matches. Germline assignment: CDR1 DFQATT and CDR2 SNEGSKA (reference sequence). The CDR3 here is CSARTGTGVNEQYF. CDR3 DNA sequence: TGCAGTGCGCGTACCGGGACAGGGGTTAATGAGCAGTACTTC.

This clonotype was observed at least ten times. The chain joins TRBV6-5 to TRBJ2-3; TRBD1 might be the D (5 bases). CDR1 is MNHEY, CDR2 SVGAGI, per germline. The CDR3 runs 14 residues. V lost 0 bases, J lost 14 bases, and 18 bases lay in between. Here the CDR3 reads CASSYSTDSHTWYF. The CDR3 region has the DNA TGTGCCAGCAGTTACTCGACAGACTCACATACGTGGTATTTT.

This clonotype occurred many times. The chain recombines TRBV5-5 with TRBJ1-2, with D perhaps TRBD1 (6 bases). The germline CDR1 and CDR2 sequences are SGHKS and YYEKEE (reference sequence). Trimming stripped 1 base from V and 7 bases from J, with 14 bases between. The CDR3 runs 14 residues. CDR3 coding DNA: TGTGCCAGCAGCTTGAGGGCAGGGGAGGCTGGCTACACCTTC. Translated: CASSLRAGEAGYTF.

CDR3 loop: CAIRGDGREGQPQHF. In nucleotides, the CDR3 is TGTGCCATCAGAGGGGACGGTCGGGAGGGTCAGCCCCAGCATTTT. The chain employs TRBV10-3 and TRBJ1-5; TRBD1 is a possible D gene (5 bases). CDR3 length: 15 amino acids. Germline CDR1 reads ENHRY; CDR2 reads SYGVKD. V was cut by 6 bases and J by 6 bases, with 18 bases left in between.

The chain has TRBV10-3 and TRBJ1-5; perhaps TRBD1 as D (5 bases). Germline V lookup: CDR1 ENHRY, CDR2 SYGVKD. CDR3 length equals 15 residues. V was clipped by 3 bases and J by 2 bases, with 11 bases between them. CDR3 DNA sequence: TGTGCCATCAGTGATTCTAAACAGGGCAATCAGCCCCAGCATTTT. It translates to CAISDSKQGNQPQHF.

Of note for this clonotype: The junction departs from the called germline gene at one end, perhaps through a read error. The chain recombines TRBV7-2 with TRBJ2-7; D tentatively reads TRBD1 or TRBD2 (5 bases each). Germline values: CDR1 SGHTA, CDR2 FQGNSA. The CDR3 length is 11 residues. The CDR3 here is CASSTGRIKNF. DNA of the CDR3: TGTGCCAGCAGCACGGGACGAATAAAGAACTTC.

V usage is TRBV20-1 and J usage is TRBJ1-1; possibly TRBD1 for D (5 bases). This CDR3 comprises 12 residues. Germline lookup yields CDR1 DFQATT and CDR2 SNEGSKA (reference sequence). Trimming took off 6 bases at V and 5 bases at J, with 13 bases between the two ends. In DNA form, the CDR3 reads TGCAGTGCACCAGGGAGACGAACTGAAGCTTTCTTT. This encodes CSAPGRRTEAFF.

At least ten counts were recorded for this clonotype. The chain links TRBV2 to TRBJ1-1; a possible D gene is TRBD1 (6 bases). The CDR3 length is 15 residues. V was cut by 6 bases and J by 5 bases, with 19 bases left in between. CDR1 SNHLY and CDR2 FYNNEI come from the germline V gene. CDR3 in amino acids: CASSQRGGGGTEAFF. The CDR3 DNA follows: TGTGCCAGCAGCCAGCGGGGGGGCGGGGGGACTGAAGCTTTCTTT.

This clonotype was counted ten times or more. This chain joins TRBV5-5 and TRBJ2-3; the D gene is possibly TRBD2 (5 bases). Trimming cost V 2 bases and J 1 base, with 11 bases left between them. The CDR3 has 15 residues. The V gene's germline CDR1 is SGHKS and CDR2 YYEKEE (reference sequence). This chain's CDR3 is CASSFSSLGTDTQYF. The CDR3 nucleotides read TGTGCCAGCAGCTTCTCTAGCCTCGGCACAGATACGCAGTATTTT.

This clonotype came up a few times. The chain is built from TRBV7-7 and TRBJ2-3, with D unclear. Germline V gene data show CDR1 as SSHAT and CDR2 as FNYEAQ (reference sequence). Trimming removed 5 bases from V and 5 bases from J, with 11 bases in between. This CDR3 comprises 13 residues. CDR3 bases: TGTGCCAGCAGCAAGACTTCAGGAGATACGCAGTATTTT. It yields the protein CASSKTSGDTQYF.

The chain carries TRBV2 and TRBJ2-1, with D unclear. The germline V gene encodes CDR1 SNHLY and CDR2 FYNNEI. The CDR3 runs 11 residues. Trimming shortened V by 3 bases and J by 4 bases, and 1 base separated the two germline ends. Written as DNA, the CDR3 is TGTGCCAGCAGTGAGTACAATGAGCAGTTCTTC. Protein sequence: CASSEYNEQFF.

This rearrangement joins TRBV20-1 to TRBJ2-7; D assignment may be TRBD1 or TRBD2 (5 bases each). The CDR3 totals 13 residues. Germline V gives CDR1 DFQATT, CDR2 SNEGSKA (reference sequence). With 4 bases removed from V and 7 bases from J, the gap between germline ends came to 17 bases. For the CDR3, the DNA is TGCAGTGCTAACGTGGACAAAAAGCGGGAGCAGTACTTC. Its translation: CSANVDKKREQYF.

This clonotype has a handful of counts. The gene calls are TRBV20-1 and TRBJ2-1, with D possibly TRBD2 on 5 matching bases. Per germline, CDR1 DFQATT and CDR2 SNEGSKA (reference sequence). V was pared by 4 bases and J by 0 bases, with 13 bases between. The CDR3 is 15 residues long. Here the CDR3 reads CSATLGDSSYNEQFF. The CDR3 nucleotides read TGCAGTGCTACCCTCGGGGATAGCTCCTACAATGAGCAGTTCTTC.

The chain has TRBV15 and TRBJ2-5; D possibly corresponds to TRBD2 (7 bases). Germline lookup yields CDR1 LNHNV and CDR2 YYDKDF (reference sequence). Deletions cut 0 bases from V and 5 bases from J, with 13 bases between. CDR3 length: 15 residues. This CDR3 is CATSRDNRGAETQYF. DNA for the CDR3: TGTGCCACCAGCAGAGATAACCGGGGGGCTGAGACCCAGTACTTC.

This clonotype has only a few counts. The genes are TRBV6-2 or TRBV6-3 and TRBJ2-1; 8 bases match TRBD2. The CDR3 extends over 15 amino acids. Germline V gives CDR1 MNHEY, CDR2 SVGEGT. V shed 5 bases and J 6 bases; nucleotides not matched to a gene: 9. The chain's CDR3 is CASSPGGARINEQFF. CDR3 coding DNA: TGTGCCAGCAGTCCCGGGGGGGCCCGGATCAATGAGCAGTTCTTC.

This clonotype was recorded at least ten times. The chain is built from TRBV7-8 and TRBJ2-6, with TRBD2 as a possible D gene (5 bases). Between the trimmed V and J ends, which lost 5 bases and 1 base, there was a span of 12 bases. From germline, CDR1 is SGHVS and CDR2 FQNEAQ. The CDR3 is 16 residues long. The CDR3 spells CASSGGGSSGANVLTF. In DNA form, the CDR3 reads TGTGCCAGCAGCGGAGGAGGTTCTTCTGGGGCCAACGTCCTGACTTTC.

This clonotype has at least ten counts. CDR3 loop: CSARDDRGDEKLFF. CDR3 nucleotide sequence: TGCAGTGCTAGAGACGACAGGGGGGATGAAAAACTGTTTTTT. J is TRBJ1-4 and V is TRBV20-1, with 9 bases matching TRBD1. The CDR3 consists of 14 residues. Losses at the gene ends were 0 bases for V and 6 bases for J; bases not matched to a gene: 2. Germline V CDR1 and CDR2: DFQATT, SNEGSKA (reference sequence).

The genes are TRBV10-3 and TRBJ2-7; tentatively, D is TRBD1 (6 bases). The CDR3 length is 14 residues. Per germline, CDR1 ENHRY and CDR2 SYGVKD. V was pared by 10 bases and J by 4 bases, with 20 bases between. The CDR3 spells CASSQVGGRYEQYF. The DNA of the CDR3 is TGTGCCAGCTCGCAAGTAGGGGGTCGGTACGAGCAGTACTTC.

J is TRBJ2-1 and V is TRBV4-3; TRBD2 is a possible D gene (6 bases). CDR3 size: 17 residues. Per the germline V gene, CDR1 is LGHNA and CDR2 is YSLEER. V gave up 1 base and J gave up 8 bases, with 21 bases separating them. In DNA, the CDR3 is TGCGCCAGCAGCCAAGGGCGAGGGACTCGAACCTTCGATGAGCAGTTCTTC. It specifies CASSQGRGTRTFDEQFF.

The gene calls are TRBV24-1 and TRBJ1-2; the D is unclear. Germline assignment: CDR1 KGHDR and CDR2 SFDVKD. Trimming shortened V by 3 bases and J by 8 bases, and 12 bases separated the two germline ends. This CDR3 comprises 13 residues. CDR3 coding DNA: TGTGCCACCAGTGATCGCCTCCTCGGGGGCTACACCTTC. Residues: CATSDRLLGGYTF.

The sample holds many counts of this clonotype. The chain links TRBV7-2 to TRBJ2-7; 15 bases map to TRBD2. The CDR3 loop spans 18 amino acids. CDR1 is SGHTA and CDR2 is FQGNSA in the germline V gene. The V and J ends lost 4 bases and 2 bases, in that order; junction bases with no gene match: 9. The CDR3 bases are TGTGCCAGCAGCTCCAGGACTAGCGGGGGGGCCTGGCCCTACGAGCAGTACTTC. Protein: CASSSRTSGGAWPYEQYF.